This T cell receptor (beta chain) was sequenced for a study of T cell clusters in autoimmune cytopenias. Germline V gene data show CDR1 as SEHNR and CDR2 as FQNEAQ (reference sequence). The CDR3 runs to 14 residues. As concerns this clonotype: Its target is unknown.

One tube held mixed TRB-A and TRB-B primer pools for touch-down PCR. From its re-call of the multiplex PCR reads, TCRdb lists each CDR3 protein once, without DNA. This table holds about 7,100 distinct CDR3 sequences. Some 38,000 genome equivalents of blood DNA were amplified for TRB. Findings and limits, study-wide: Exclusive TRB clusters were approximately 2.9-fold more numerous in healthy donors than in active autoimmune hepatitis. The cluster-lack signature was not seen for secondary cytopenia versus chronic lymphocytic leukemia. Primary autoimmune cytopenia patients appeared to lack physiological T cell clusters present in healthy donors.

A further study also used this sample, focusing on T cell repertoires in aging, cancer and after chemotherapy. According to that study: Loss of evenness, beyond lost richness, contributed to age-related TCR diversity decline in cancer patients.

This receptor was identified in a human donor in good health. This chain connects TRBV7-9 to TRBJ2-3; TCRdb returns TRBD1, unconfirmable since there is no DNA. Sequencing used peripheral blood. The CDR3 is CASSLARGLGTQYF.